Below, 10 T cell receptor beta chains from the same sample are listed, as sequenced in a study of cytomegalovirus exposure and HLA in healthy donors. The PCR contained 60 Vbeta and 13 Jbeta primers. Assay: immunoSEQ multiplex PCR; the TCRdb copy retains only in-frame clones and omits some. This sample carries about 170,000 clones, approximately 77% of them seen once, and the ten largest clones take approximately 1.5%. Source material: PBMCs. The origin of the receptors is a male donor in good health and CMV-seronegative.

In this sample, this clone turned up once. V gene TRBV5-1 combines with J gene TRBJ2-5; D may be TRBD2 (5 bases). CDR1 and CDR2 (germline): SGHRS, YFSETQ. Trimming took off 4 bases at V and 5 bases at J, with 24 bases between the two ends. This CDR3 is built from 17 residues. CDR3 nucleotide sequence: TGCGCCAGCAGCCCCCTGCCGACGGGCCGGGGTGGGGAGACCCAGTACTTC. The encoded protein is CASSPLPTGRGGETQYF.

V is TRBV2 and J is TRBJ2-3; 10 bases map to TRBD2. The V and J ends lost 4 bases and 0 bases, in that order; junction bases with no gene match: 1. Germline CDR1 reads SNHLY; CDR2 reads FYNNEI. The CDR3 has 15 residues. The DNA of the CDR3 is TGTGCCAGCAGTGCTAGCGGGGGAAGCACAGATACGCAGTATTTT. This sequence encodes CASSASGGSTDTQYF.

The chain has TRBV25-1 and TRBJ1-2; no firm D call. This CDR3 has 15 amino acids. The germline V and J ends were trimmed by 2 bases and 2 bases, with 12 bases remaining between them. Germline V gene data show CDR1 as MGHDK and CDR2 as SYGVNS. CDR3 residues: CASSETGVRNYGYTF. The CDR3 bases are TGTGCCAGCAGTGAAACCGGAGTTCGAAACTATGGCTACACCTTC.

This clone has just one count. Germline and junction disagree at one end, which may indicate a read error. The chain combines TRBV9 with TRBJ2-2; 9 bases fit TRBD2. This CDR3 has 16 residues. The germline V gene has CDR1 SGDLS and CDR2 YYNGEE. As DNA, the CDR3 is TGTGCCAGCAGCGTAGGGCTAGCGGGGTCGACCGGAGAGCTGTTTTTT. It codes for CASSVGLAGSTGELFF. The variable domain in full, completed from reference TRBV9 and TRBJ2-2, reads DSGVTQTPKHLITATGQRVTLRCSPRSGDLSVYWYQQSLDQGLQFLIQYYNGEERAKGNILERFSAQQFPDLHSELNLSSLELGDSALYFCASSVGLAGSTGELFFGEGSRLTVL.

V is TRBV5-6 and J is TRBJ2-1; no reliable D call. The germline V gene has CDR1 SGHDT and CDR2 YYEEEE. Trimming took 0 bases from V and 9 from J, leaving 10 bases between them. This CDR3 is built from 13 residues. CDR3 nucleotides: TGTGCCAGCAGCTTGGCCGGGTACGGTGAGCAGTTCTTC. Translation gives CASSLAGYGEQFF.

This clone has only one observation. This chain joins TRBV7-3 and TRBJ2-7, with 7 nucleotides matching TRBD2. Germline assignment: CDR1 SGHTA and CDR2 FQGTGA. The CDR3 spans 13 residues. The junction had 4 bases not matched to a gene; V was cut back by 1 base and J by 7 bases. The CDR3 DNA is TGTGCCAGCAGCTTAAACGTGGGAGGGGAGCAGTACTTC. Its translation: CASSLNVGGEQYF.

V gene TRBV5-3 combines with J gene TRBJ1-5, with D tentatively TRBD1 (6 bases). TRBV5-3 is noted as an ORF with a role that remains uncertain. V gave up 1 base and J gave up 7 bases, with 12 bases separating them. This CDR3 region has 14 residues. The CDR3 DNA is TGTGCCAGAAGCTTGCTTGTTGGGGGCCAGCCCCAGCATTTT. Its protein is CARSLLVGGQPQHF.

The J gene is TRBJ1-4, the V gene TRBV11-2; TRBD1 is a possible D gene (5 bases). V dropped 1 base and J dropped 5 bases, with 11 bases sitting between them. CDR3 length equals 15 residues. Germline CDR1 and CDR2: SGHAT and FQNNGV. The CDR3 DNA is TGTGCCAGCAGCTTAGTGGGGCAGATAAATGAAAAACTGTTTTTT. Its protein is CASSLVGQINEKLFF.

J is TRBJ1-2 and V is TRBV6-5; 9 bases align to TRBD1. This CDR3 is built from 15 residues. With 6 bases clipped from V and 11 bases from J, the junction kept 16 bases outside the gene matches. Germline V gene data show CDR1 as MNHEY and CDR2 as SVGAGI. In DNA, the CDR3 is TGTGCCAGCAGGCGCCCTACCGGGACAGGGATTCATTACACCTTC. It encodes CASRRPTGTGIHYTF.

This clone was counted between two and nine times. This chain uses TRBV5-1 with TRBJ2-7; tentatively, D is TRBD1 (6 bases). Trimming took 7 bases from V and 6 from J, leaving 17 bases between them. The V gene's germline CDR1 is SGHRS and CDR2 YFSETQ. The CDR3 totals 13 residues. The CDR3 DNA reads TGCGCCAGCGGAGGACAGATAGGTCGCGAGCAGTACTTC. Encoded protein: CASGGQIGREQYF.